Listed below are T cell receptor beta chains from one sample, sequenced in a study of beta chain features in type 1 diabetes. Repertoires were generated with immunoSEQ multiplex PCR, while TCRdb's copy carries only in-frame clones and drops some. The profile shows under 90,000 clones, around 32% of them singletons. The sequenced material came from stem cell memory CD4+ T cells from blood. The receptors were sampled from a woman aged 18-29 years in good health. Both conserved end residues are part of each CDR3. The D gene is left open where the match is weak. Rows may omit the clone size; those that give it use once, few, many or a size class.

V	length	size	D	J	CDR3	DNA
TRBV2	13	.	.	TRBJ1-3	CASSEFGGLTIYF	TGTGCCAGCAGTGAATTTGGGGGACTCACCATATATTTT
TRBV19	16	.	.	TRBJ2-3	CASRPQDTAGPDTQYF	TGTGCCAGTAGACCTCAGGACACGGCCGGTCCAGATACGCAGTATTTT
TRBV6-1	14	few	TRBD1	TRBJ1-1	CASSLQGANTEAFF	TGTGCCAGCAGTCTACAGGGGGCTAACACTGAAGCTTTCTTT
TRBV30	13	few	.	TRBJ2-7	CAWSPPGWEEQYF	TGTGCCTGGAGTCCCCCCGGCTGGGAGGAGCAGTACTTC
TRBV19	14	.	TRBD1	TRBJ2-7	CASSIKGQTYEQYF	TGTGCCAGTAGTATAAAGGGACAGACCTACGAGCAGTACTTC
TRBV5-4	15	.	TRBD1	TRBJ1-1	CASSLRQGRITEAFF	TGTGCCAGCAGCTTACGACAGGGGAGGATTACTGAAGCTTTCTTT
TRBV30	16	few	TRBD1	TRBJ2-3	CAWPNRQGTSTDTQYF	TGTGCCTGGCCGAATCGACAGGGGACAAGCACAGATACGCAGTATTTT
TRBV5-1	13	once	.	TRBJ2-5	CASSLVEQETQYF	TGCGCCAGCAGCTTAGTAGAACAAGAGACCCAGTACTTC
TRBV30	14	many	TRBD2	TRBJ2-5	CAWSAGGAKETQYF	TGTGCCTGGAGCGCGGGGGGAGCTAAAGAGACCCAGTACTTC
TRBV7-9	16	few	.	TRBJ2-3	CASSSGTPLGTDTQYF	TGTGCCAGCAGCTCCGGGACTCCCCTTGGCACAGATACGCAGTATTTT
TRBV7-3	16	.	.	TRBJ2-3	CASSSGDGASTDTQYF	TGTGCCAGCAGTTCCGGAGATGGGGCTAGCACAGATACGCAGTATTTT
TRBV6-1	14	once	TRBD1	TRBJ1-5	CASGTGSVDQPQHF	TGTGCCAGCGGGACAGGGAGTGTCGATCAGCCCCAGCATTTT
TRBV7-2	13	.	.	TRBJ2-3	CASSPGAGDTQYF	TGTGCCAGCAGCCCAGGGGCCGGGGATACGCAGTATTTT
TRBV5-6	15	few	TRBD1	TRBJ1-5	CASSETGGRNQPQHF	TGTGCCAGCAGCGAGACAGGGGGCCGGAATCAGCCCCAGCATTTT
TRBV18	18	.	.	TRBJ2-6	CASSPLPVFESGANVLTF	TGTGCCAGCTCACCTCTCCCGGTCTTTGAGTCTGGGGCCAACGTCCTGACTTTC
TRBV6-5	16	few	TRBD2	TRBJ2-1	CASRYFSGRSYNEQFF	TGTGCCAGCAGATACTTTAGCGGGAGATCTTACAATGAGCAGTTCTTC
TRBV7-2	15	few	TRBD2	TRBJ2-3	CASSRTGTSGGTQYF	TGTGCCAGCAGTAGAACCGGGACTAGCGGGGGAACGCAGTATTTT
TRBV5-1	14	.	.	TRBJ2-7	CASSLGGDSYEQYF	TGCGCCAGCAGCTTGGGCGGGGATTCCTACGAGCAGTACTTC
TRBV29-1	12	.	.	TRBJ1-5	CSAGGSNQPQHF	TGCAGCGCGGGGGGTAGCAATCAGCCCCAGCATTTT
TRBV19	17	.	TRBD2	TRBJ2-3	CASSRASGGAGTDTQYF	TGTGCCAGTAGTAGGGCTAGCGGGGGGGCCGGCACAGATACGCAGTATTTT
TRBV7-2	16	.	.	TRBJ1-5	CASSSQGPLSNQPQHF	TGTGCCAGCAGCTCACAGGGTCCCCTTAGCAATCAGCCCCAGCATTTT
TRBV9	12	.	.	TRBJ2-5	CASSVGEETQYF	TGTGCCAGCAGCGTAGGCGAGGAGACCCAGTACTTC
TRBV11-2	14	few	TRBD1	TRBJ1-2	CASSFRRGGDGYTF	TGTGCCAGCAGCTTTAGAAGAGGGGGCGACGGCTACACCTTC
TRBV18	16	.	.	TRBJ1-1	CASSPPATFRGTEAFF	TGTGCCAGCTCACCACCGGCGACTTTCCGAGGGACTGAAGCTTTCTTT
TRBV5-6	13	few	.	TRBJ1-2	CASSLAENYGYTF	TGTGCCAGCAGCTTGGCAGAAAACTATGGCTACACCTTC
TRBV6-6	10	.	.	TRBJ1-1	CATSREEAFF	TGTGCCACCTCGAGGGAGGAAGCTTTCTTT
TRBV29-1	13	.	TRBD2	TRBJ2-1	CNLSGSSYNEQFF	TGCAACCTTAGCGGGAGTTCGTACAATGAGCAGTTCTTC
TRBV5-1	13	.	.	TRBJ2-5	CASSLVERETQYF	TGCGCCAGCAGCTTGGTAGAACGAGAGACCCAGTACTTC
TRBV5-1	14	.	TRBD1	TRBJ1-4	CASSQGQGNEKLFF	TGCGCCAGCAGCCAGGGACAGGGTAATGAAAAACTGTTTTTT
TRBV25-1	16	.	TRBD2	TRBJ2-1	CASSEWGSGIYNEQFF	TGTGCCAGCAGTGAATGGGGTAGCGGGATCTACAATGAGCAGTTCTTC
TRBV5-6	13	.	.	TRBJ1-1	CASSRGENTEAFF	TGTGCCAGCAGCCGCGGGGAAAACACTGAAGCTTTCTTT
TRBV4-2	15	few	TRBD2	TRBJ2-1	CASSQVALAGGEQFF	TGTGCCAGCAGCCAAGTAGCACTAGCGGGGGGTGAGCAGTTCTTC
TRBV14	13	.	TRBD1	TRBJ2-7	CASSRDRIDEQYF	TGTGCCAGCAGCCGGGACAGAATCGACGAGCAGTACTTC
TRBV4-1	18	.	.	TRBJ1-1	CASSLVPALGGKNTEAFF	TGCGCCAGCAGCCTCGTCCCGGCGCTGGGAGGGAAGAACACTGAAGCTTTCTTT
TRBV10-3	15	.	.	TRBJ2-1	CAISESKLAYNEQFF	TGTGCCATCAGTGAGTCGAAACTAGCCTACAATGAGCAGTTCTTC
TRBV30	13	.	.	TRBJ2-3	CAWSTGGADTQYF	TGTGCCTGGAGTACAGGGGGGGCAGATACGCAGTATTTT
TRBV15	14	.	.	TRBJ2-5	CATSRDGGIETQYF	TGTGCCACCAGCAGAGATGGGGGGATAGAGACCCAGTACTTC
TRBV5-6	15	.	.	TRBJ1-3	CASSWGPGSGNTIYF	TGTGCCAGCAGCTGGGGCCCAGGCTCTGGAAACACCATATATTTT
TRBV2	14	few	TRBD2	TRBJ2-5	CASVTESGGETQYF	TGTGCCAGCGTTACGGAGTCGGGAGGAGAGACCCAGTACTTC
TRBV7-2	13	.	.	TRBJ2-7	CASSPVRDYEQYF	TGTGCCAGCAGCCCCGTACGGGACTACGAGCAGTACTTC
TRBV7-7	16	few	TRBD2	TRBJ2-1	CASSLVAGVSYNEQFF	TGTGCTAGCAGCTTAGTAGCGGGGGTTTCCTACAATGAGCAGTTCTTC
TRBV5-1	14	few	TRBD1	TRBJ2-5	CASSGQGSVETQYF	TGCGCCAGCAGCGGACAGGGTTCTGTAGAGACCCAGTACTTC
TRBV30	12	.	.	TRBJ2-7	CAWSVADYEQYF	TGTGCCTGGAGTGTAGCCGACTACGAGCAGTACTTC
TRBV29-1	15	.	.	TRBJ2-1	CSTQRGASSYNEQFF	TGCAGCACCCAGCGAGGCGCGAGCTCCTACAATGAGCAGTTCTTC
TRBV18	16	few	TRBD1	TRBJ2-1	CASSPPGQGEDNEQFF	TGTGCCAGCTCACCACCGGGACAGGGGGAAGACAATGAGCAGTTCTTC
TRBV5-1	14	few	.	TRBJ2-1	CASGKGETYNEQFF	TGCGCCAGCGGTAAGGGAGAGACCTACAATGAGCAGTTCTTC
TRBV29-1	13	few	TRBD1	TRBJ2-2	CSAKQGYTGELFF	TGCAGCGCCAAACAGGGGTACACCGGGGAGCTGTTTTTT
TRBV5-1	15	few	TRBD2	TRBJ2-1	CASRAPGLAGNEQFF	TGCGCCAGCAGGGCTCCGGGACTAGCGGGCAATGAGCAGTTCTTC
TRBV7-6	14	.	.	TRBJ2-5	CASSLVGRGETQYF	TGTGCCAGCAGCTTAGTGGGTCGGGGAGAGACCCAGTACTTC
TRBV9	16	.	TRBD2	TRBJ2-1	CASSPGGVSSYNEQFF	TGTGCCAGCAGTCCGGGGGGGGTGAGCTCCTACAATGAGCAGTTCTTC
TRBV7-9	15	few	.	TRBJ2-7	CASSPYGESSYEQYF	TGTGCCAGCAGCCCTTATGGGGAGAGCTCCTACGAGCAGTACTTC
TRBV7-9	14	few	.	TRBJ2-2	CASSSGQPTGELFF	TGTGCCAGCAGCTCCGGACAGCCCACCGGGGAGCTGTTTTTT
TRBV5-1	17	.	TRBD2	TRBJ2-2	CASSLGPSGSGAGELFF	TGCGCCAGCAGCTTGGGCCCTAGCGGGAGTGGAGCCGGGGAGCTGTTTTTT
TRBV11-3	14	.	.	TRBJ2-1	CASSLGPSNNEQFF	TGTGCCAGCAGCTTAGGGCCCTCAAACAATGAGCAGTTCTTC
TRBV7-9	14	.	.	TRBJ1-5	CASSVQGGNQPQHF	TGTGCCAGCAGTGTACAGGGTGGCAATCAGCCCCAGCATTTT